The source of this T cell receptor (beta chain) is a study of blood T cell repertoires in COVID-19. Study at large: Sites in the United States, Italy and Spain provided acute and convalescent COVID-19 samples.

Original processing notes: Estimated nucleated cell counts came from reference gene primer amplification. Data came from immunoSEQ multiplex PCR; TCRdb stores just in-frame clones and leaves some out. The V and J calls and clone size are taken from that table; D and trimming were inferred from the DNA. There are about 92,000 clones in the sample; 91% occur only once, and about 1.8% lies in the top ten. Unmatched junction bases numbered 12, after V lost 4 bases and J lost 2 bases. CDR3 size: 19 residues. The germline V gene has CDR1 LGHNA and CDR2 YNFKEQ. This clonotype was obtained from a human donor with active COVID-19. The donor label of this sample is uncertain. The material sequenced was peripheral blood. The gene calls are TRBV4-2 and TRBJ2-4; 12 bases fit TRBD1. Here the CDR3 reads CASSPGTGGAGDPKNIQYF. The CDR3 bases are TGTGCCAGCAGCCCGGGGACAGGGGGCGCGGGCGACCCCAAAAACATTCAGTACTTC.